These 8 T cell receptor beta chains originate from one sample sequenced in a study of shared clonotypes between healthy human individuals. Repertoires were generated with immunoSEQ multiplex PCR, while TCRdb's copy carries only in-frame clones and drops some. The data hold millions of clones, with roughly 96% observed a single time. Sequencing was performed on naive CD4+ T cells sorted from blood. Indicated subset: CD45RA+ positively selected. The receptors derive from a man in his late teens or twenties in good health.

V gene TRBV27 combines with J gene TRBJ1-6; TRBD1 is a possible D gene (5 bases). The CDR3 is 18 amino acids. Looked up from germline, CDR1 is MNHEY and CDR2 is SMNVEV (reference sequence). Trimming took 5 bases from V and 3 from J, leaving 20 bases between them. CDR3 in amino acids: CASSPTSRGLDYNSPLHF. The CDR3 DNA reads TGTGCCAGCAGTCCTACCTCGAGGGGCCTCGACTATAATTCACCCCTCCACTTT.

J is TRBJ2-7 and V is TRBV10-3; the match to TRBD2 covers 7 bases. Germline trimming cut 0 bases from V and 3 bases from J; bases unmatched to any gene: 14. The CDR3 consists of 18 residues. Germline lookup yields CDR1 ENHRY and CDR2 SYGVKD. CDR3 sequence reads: CAISESGLAEGFRYEQYF. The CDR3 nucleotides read TGTGCCATCAGTGAGTCTGGGCTAGCGGAAGGATTCCGCTACGAGCAGTACTTC.

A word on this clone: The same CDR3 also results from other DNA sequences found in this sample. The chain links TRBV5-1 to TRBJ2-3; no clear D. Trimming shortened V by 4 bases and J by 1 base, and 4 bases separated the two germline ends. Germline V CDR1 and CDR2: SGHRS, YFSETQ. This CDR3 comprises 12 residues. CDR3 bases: TGCGCCAGCAGCCCAGGCACAGATACGCAGTATTTT. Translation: CASSPGTDTQYF.

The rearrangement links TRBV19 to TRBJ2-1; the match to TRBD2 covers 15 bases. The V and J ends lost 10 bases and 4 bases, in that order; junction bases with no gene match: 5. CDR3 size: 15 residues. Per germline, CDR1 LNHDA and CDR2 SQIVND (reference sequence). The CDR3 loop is CATQGLAGGYNEQFF. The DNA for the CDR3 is TGTGCCACCCAGGGACTAGCGGGGGGATACAATGAGCAGTTCTTC. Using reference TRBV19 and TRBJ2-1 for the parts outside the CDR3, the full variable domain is DGGITQSPKYLFRKEGQNVTLSCEQNLNHDAMYWYRQDPGQGLRLIYYSQIVNDFQKGDIAEGYSVSREKKESFPLTVTSAQKNPTAFYLCATQGLAGGYNEQFFGPGTRLTVL.

The CDR3 DNA reads as TGTGCCAGCAGTTCACAGGGGGCAGGGGGGAATGAGCAGTTCTTC. It yields the protein CASSSQGAGGNEQFF. The rearrangement uses TRBV6-1 and TRBJ2-1; 9 bases agree with TRBD1. CDR1 is MNHNS and CDR2 is SASEGT in the germline V gene. Trimming removed 5 bases from V and 7 bases from J; junction bases left unmatched: 9. The length of the CDR3 is 15 residues.

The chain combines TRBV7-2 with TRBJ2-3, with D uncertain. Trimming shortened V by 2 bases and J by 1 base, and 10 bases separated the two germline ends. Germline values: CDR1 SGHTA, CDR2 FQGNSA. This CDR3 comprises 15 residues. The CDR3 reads CASSLKGFGTDTQYF. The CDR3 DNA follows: TGTGCCAGCAGCTTAAAGGGTTTCGGCACAGATACGCAGTATTTT. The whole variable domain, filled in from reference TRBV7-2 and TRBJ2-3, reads GAGVSQSPSNKVTEKGKDVELRCDPISGHTALYWYRQSLGQGLEFLIYFQGNSAPDKSGLPSDRFSAERTGGSVSTLTIQRTQQEDSAVYLCASSLKGFGTDTQYFGPGTRLTVL.

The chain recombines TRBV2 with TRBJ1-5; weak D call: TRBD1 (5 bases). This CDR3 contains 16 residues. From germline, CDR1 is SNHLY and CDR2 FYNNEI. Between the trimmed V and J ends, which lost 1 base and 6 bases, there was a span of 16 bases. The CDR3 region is CASSEEGSGFGQPQHF. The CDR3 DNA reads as TGTGCCAGCAGTGAAGAAGGTTCAGGGTTTGGTCAGCCCCAGCATTTT. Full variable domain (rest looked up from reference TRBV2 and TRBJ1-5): EPEVTQTPSHQVTQMGQEVILRCVPISNHLYFYWYRQILGQKVEFLVSFYNNEISEKSEIFDDQFSVERPDGSNFTLKIRSTKLEDSAMYFCASSEEGSGFGQPQHFGDGTRLSIL.

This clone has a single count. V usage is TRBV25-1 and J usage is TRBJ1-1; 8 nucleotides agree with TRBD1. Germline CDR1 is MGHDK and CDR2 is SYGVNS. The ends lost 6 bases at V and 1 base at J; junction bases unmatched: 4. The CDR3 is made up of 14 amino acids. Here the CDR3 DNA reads TGTGCCAGCAGCAGGGGGCTCGAGAACACTGAAGCTTTCTTT. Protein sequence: CASSRGLENTEAFF.